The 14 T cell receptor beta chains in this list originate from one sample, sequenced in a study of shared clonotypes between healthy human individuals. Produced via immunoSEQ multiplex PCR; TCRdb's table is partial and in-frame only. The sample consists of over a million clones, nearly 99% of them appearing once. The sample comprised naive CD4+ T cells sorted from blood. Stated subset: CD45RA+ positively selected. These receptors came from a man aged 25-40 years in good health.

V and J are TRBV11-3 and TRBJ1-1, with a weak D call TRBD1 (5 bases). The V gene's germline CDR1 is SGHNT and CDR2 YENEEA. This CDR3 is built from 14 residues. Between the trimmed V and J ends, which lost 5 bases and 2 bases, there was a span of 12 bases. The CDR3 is CASSRRGVNTEAFF. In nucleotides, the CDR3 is TGTGCCAGCAGCCGCCGGGGGGTTAACACTGAAGCTTTCTTT.

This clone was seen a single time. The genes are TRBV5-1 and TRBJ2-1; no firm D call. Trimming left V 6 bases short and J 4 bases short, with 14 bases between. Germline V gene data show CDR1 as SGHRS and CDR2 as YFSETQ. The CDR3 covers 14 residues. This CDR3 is CASNEQSRYNEQFF. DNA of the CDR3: TGCGCCAGCAACGAACAGTCCCGGTACAATGAGCAGTTCTTC.

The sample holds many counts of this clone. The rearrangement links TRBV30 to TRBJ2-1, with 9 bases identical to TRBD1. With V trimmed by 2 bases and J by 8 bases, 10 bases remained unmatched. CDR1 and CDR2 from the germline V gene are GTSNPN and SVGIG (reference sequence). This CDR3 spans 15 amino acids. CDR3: CAWSPTGTGFHEQFF. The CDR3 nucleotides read TGTGCCTGGAGTCCCACCGGGACAGGGTTCCATGAGCAGTTCTTC. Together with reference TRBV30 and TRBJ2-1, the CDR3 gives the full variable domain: SQTIHQWPATLVQPVGSPLSLECTVEGTSNPNLYWYRQAAGRGLQLLFYSVGIGQISSEVPQNLSASRPQDRQFILSSKKLLLSDSGFYLCAWSPTGTGFHEQFFGPGTRLTVL.

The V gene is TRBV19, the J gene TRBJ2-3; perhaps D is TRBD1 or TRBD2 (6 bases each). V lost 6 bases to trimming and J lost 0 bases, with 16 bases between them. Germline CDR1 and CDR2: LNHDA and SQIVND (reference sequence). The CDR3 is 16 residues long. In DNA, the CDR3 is TGTGCCAGTAGCCCCCTAGGGGGGCAGAGCACAGATACGCAGTATTTT. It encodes CASSPLGGQSTDTQYF.

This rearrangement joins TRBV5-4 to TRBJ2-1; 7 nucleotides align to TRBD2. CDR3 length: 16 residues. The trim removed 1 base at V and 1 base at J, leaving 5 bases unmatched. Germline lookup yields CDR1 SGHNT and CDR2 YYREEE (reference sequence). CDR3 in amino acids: CASSLLAGASYNEQFF. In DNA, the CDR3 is TGTGCCAGCAGCTTGTTGGCGGGAGCTTCCTACAATGAGCAGTTCTTC.

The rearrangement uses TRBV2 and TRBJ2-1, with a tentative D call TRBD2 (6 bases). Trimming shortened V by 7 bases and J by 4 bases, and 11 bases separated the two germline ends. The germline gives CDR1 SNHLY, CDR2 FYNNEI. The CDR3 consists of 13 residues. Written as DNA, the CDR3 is TGTGCCAGCACGATTCGGGAGTACAATGAGCAGTTCTTC. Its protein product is CASTIREYNEQFF.

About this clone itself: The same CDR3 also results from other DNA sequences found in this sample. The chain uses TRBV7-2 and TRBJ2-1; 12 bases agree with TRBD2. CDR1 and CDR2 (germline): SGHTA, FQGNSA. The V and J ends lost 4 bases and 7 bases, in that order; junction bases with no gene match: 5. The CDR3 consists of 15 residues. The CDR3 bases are TGTGCCAGCAGCTATGGGCTAGCGGGAGGGAATGAGCAGTTCTTC. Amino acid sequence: CASSYGLAGGNEQFF. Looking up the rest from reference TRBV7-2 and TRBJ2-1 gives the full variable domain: GAGVSQSPSNKVTEKGKDVELRCDPISGHTALYWYRQSLGQGLEFLIYFQGNSAPDKSGLPSDRFSAERTGGSVSTLTIQRTQQEDSAVYLCASSYGLAGGNEQFFGPGTRLTVL.

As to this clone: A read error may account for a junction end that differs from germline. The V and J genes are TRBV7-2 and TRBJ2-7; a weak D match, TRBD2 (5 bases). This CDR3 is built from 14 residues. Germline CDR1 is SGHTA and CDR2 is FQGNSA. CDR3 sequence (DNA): TGTGCCAGCAGCCTAGCAATTCAGTCCTACGAGCAGTACTTC. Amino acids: CASSLAIQSYEQYF. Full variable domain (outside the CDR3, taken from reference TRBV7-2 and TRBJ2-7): GAGVSQSPSNKVTEKGKDVELRCDPISGHTALYWYRQSLGQGLEFLIYFQGNSAPDKSGLPSDRFSAERTGGSVSTLTIQRTQQEDSAVYLCASSLAIQSYEQYFGPGTRLTVT.

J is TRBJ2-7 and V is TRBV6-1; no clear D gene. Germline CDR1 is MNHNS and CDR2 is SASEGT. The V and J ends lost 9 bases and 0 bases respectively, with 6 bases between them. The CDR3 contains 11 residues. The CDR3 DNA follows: TGTGCCAGTGAAAGCTCCTACGAGCAGTACTTC. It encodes CASESSYEQYF.

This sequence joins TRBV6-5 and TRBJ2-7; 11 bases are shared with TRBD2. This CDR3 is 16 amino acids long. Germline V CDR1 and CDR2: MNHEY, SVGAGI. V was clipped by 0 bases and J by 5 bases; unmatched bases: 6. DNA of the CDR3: TGTGCCAGCAGTTACTCGGGACTAGCGGTTTATGACGAGCAGTACTTC. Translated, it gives CASSYSGLAVYDEQYF.

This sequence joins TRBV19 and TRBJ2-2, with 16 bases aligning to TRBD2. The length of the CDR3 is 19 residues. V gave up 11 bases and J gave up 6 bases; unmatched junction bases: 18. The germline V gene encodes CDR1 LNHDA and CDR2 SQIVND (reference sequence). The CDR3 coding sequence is TGTGCCGCGGCACCCTCAGTCCCGGGACTAGCGGGAGGGCCCGGGGAGCTGTTTTTT. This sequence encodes CAAAPSVPGLAGGPGELFF.

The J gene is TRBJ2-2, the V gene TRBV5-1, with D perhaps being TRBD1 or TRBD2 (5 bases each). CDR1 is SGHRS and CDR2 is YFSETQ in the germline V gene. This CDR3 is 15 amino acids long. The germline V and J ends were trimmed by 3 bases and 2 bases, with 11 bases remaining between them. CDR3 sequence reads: CASSSLGGNTGELFF. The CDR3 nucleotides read TGCGCCAGCAGCTCCCTTGGGGGAAACACCGGGGAGCTGTTTTTT. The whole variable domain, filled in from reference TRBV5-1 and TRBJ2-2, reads KAGVTQTPRYLIKTRGQQVTLSCSPISGHRSVSWYQQTPGQGLQFLFEYFSETQRNKGNFPGRFSGRQFSNSRSEMNVSTLELGDSALYLCASSSLGGNTGELFFGEGSRLTVL.

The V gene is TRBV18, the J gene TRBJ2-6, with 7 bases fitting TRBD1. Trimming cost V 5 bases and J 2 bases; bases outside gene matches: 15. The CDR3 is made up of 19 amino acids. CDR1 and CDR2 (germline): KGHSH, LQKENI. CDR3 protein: CASSSLEGAVGAGANVLTF. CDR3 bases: TGTGCCAGCTCATCCCTAGAGGGGGCGGTGGGAGCTGGGGCCAACGTCCTGACTTTC.

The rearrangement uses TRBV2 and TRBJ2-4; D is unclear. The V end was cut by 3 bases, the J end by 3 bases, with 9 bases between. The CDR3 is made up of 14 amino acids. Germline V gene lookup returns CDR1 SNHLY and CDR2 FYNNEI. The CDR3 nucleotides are TGTGCCAGCAGTGAGGCAGAAAACAAAAACATTCAGTACTTC. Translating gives CASSEAENKNIQYF.